Sequencing of this T cell receptor beta chain was carried out in a study of blood T cell repertoires in COVID-19. The table came from immunoSEQ multiplex PCR; TCRdb's copy has only in-frame clones and leaves some out. This table holds about 130,000 clones, about 77% found once. Germline V lookup: CDR1 KGHSH, CDR2 LQKENI. CDR3 size: 14 residues. V was cut by 1 base and J by 5 bases, with 10 bases left in between. The sequence derives from a man aged 80 or over with acute or convalescent COVID-19. This chain connects TRBV18 to TRBJ2-3; tentatively, D is TRBD1 (6 bases). Sample: peripheral blood. The CDR3 DNA reads as TGTGCCAGCTCACCACGGACAGTCCAAGATACGCAGTATTTT. Translation gives CASSPRTVQDTQYF.